These 26 T cell receptor beta chains share one sample of origin, sequenced in a study of OX40 agonist ivuxolimab in advanced cancers. Clones were sequenced by immunoSEQ multiplex PCR, and TCRdb holds only the in-frame ones, with some missing. The sample consists of over 100,000 clones, about 92% of them appearing once. This specimen was CD4+ or CD8+ T cells sorted from blood, taken in a trial of the OX40 agonist ivuxolimab. Receptors originate from an adult with an advanced solid tumor such as melanoma, head and neck, liver or kidney cancer.

This chain connects TRBV19 to TRBJ1-6; 8 positions agree with TRBD1. This CDR3 has 17 amino acids. Germline trimming cut 4 bases from V and 9 bases from J; bases unmatched to any gene: 14. Germline-derived CDR1 and CDR2 are LNHDA and SQIVND (reference sequence). The CDR3 is CASSKSGGAAVGSPLHF. The CDR3, as DNA: TGTGCCAGTAGTAAGTCAGGGGGCGCTGCTGTGGGTTCACCCCTCCACTTT.

This chain uses TRBV5-1 with TRBJ2-7; 10 bases line up with TRBD2. Germline CDR1 and CDR2: SGHRS and YFSETQ. The length of the CDR3 is 18 residues. J gave up 6 bases and V 5 bases, and 20 bases lay outside the gene matches. DNA for the CDR3: TGCGCCAGCAGACTTGGCGGCGGTAGGCTAGCGGGAGTAGGCGAGCAGTACTTC. It yields the protein CASRLGGGRLAGVGEQYF.

The rearrangement uses TRBV2 and TRBJ2-3, with 9 bases fitting TRBD1. Germline trimming cut 4 bases from V and 2 bases from J; bases unmatched to any gene: 4. The CDR3 is 15 amino acids. Germline assignment: CDR1 SNHLY and CDR2 FYNNEI. CDR3 DNA: TGTGCCAGCAGTGCCGGGACAGGGATCACAGATACGCAGTATTTT. Translation: CASSAGTGITDTQYF.

The chain carries TRBV18 and TRBJ2-5; 9 bases are a match to TRBD1. The length of the CDR3 is 14 residues. In germline, CDR1 is KGHSH, CDR2 LQKENI. V dropped 5 bases and J dropped 1; count of bases not matched to a gene: 2. The CDR3 sequence: CASSGTGTQETQYF. The CDR3 nucleotides read TGTGCCAGCTCAGGGACAGGGACCCAAGAGACCCAGTACTTC. Combining the CDR3 with reference TRBV18 and TRBJ2-5 gives the whole variable domain NAGVMQNPRHLVRRRGQEARLRCSPMKGHSHVYWYRQLPEEGLKFMVYLQKENIIDESGMPKERFSAEFPKEGPSILRIQQVVRGDSAAYFCASSGTGTQETQYFGPGTRLLVL.

The rearrangement uses TRBV19 and TRBJ1-1; no reliable D call. Germline V gene lookup returns CDR1 LNHDA and CDR2 SQIVND (reference sequence). The CDR3 contains 15 residues. Trimming took 1 base from V and 2 from J, leaving 11 bases between them. CDR3 nucleotide sequence: TGTGCCAGTAGTATAGGTATCAGAATTAACACTGAAGCTTTCTTT. Its translation: CASSIGIRINTEAFF. Complete variable domain (other parts from reference TRBV19 and TRBJ1-1): DGGITQSPKYLFRKEGQNVTLSCEQNLNHDAMYWYRQDPGQGLRLIYYSQIVNDFQKGDIAEGYSVSREKKESFPLTVTSAQKNPTAFYLCASSIGIRINTEAFFGQGTRLTVV.

J is TRBJ2-7 and V is TRBV1; TRBD1, the table's D call, was not compared with the DNA. TRBV1 is noted as a pseudogene. CDR3 length: 12 amino acids. The CDR3 nucleotides are TGCACCCATCAGGCACGGACCTACGAGCAGTACTTC. Amino acids: CTHQARTYEQYF.

The genes are TRBV11-3 and TRBJ2-2; no definite D call. V was shortened by 5 bases and J by 1 base, with 14 bases between the two germline ends. Germline V gene data show CDR1 as SGHNT and CDR2 as YENEEA. The CDR3 contains 16 residues. The CDR3 DNA is TGTGCCAGCAGCCAGCAAGGCCCGATGAACACCGGGGAGCTGTTTTTT. Residues: CASSQQGPMNTGELFF.

The chain joins TRBV5-1 to TRBJ1-1; 7 nucleotides agree with TRBD1. The ends lost 3 bases at V and 6 bases at J; junction bases unmatched: 8. This CDR3 region has 14 residues. The germline CDR1 and CDR2 sequences are SGHRS and YFSETQ. This CDR3 is CASSSARTGAEAFF. CDR3 sequence (DNA): TGCGCCAGCAGCTCCGCTCGGACAGGCGCTGAAGCTTTCTTT.

The genes are TRBV5-8 and TRBJ2-1, with D maybe TRBD1 (6 bases). V was cut by 4 bases and J by 7 bases, with 12 bases left in between. The CDR3 length is 13 residues. Germline V gives CDR1 SGHTS, CDR2 YDEGEE. The CDR3 bases are TGTGCCAGCAGCCCACAGGGATGGAATGAGCAGTTCTTC. It encodes CASSPQGWNEQFF.

The chain links TRBV6-6 to TRBJ1-6; D is uncertain. V dropped 2 bases and J dropped 10 bases, with 9 bases sitting between them. Germline CDR1 MNHNY, CDR2 SVGAGI (reference sequence). This CDR3 is 13 amino acids long. CDR3 protein: CASSYSQKSPLHF. CDR3 coding DNA: TGTGCCAGCAGTTACAGTCAAAAATCACCCCTCCACTTT.

This clone was observed once. The chain links TRBV15 to TRBJ1-1; TRBD1 agrees at 7 bases. The CDR3 is 13 amino acids. The J segment lost 9 bases and the V segment lost 0 bases, leaving 4 bases of the junction unmatched. CDR1 is LNHNV, CDR2 YYDKDF, per germline (reference sequence). The CDR3 DNA follows: TGTGCCACCAGCAGAGATTGGGACAGCCAAGCTTTCTTT. Translated: CATSRDWDSQAFF.

As to this clone: An end of the junction does not agree with germline; a read error may underlie this. The sample has other DNA sequences that encode this CDR3 too. The chain employs TRBV6-5 and TRBJ2-2, with no clear D. The CDR3 runs 15 residues. Germline-derived CDR1 and CDR2 are MNHEY and SVGAGI. The chain's CDR3 is CASSYSRSNTGELFF. CDR3 sequence (DNA): TGTGCCAGCAGCTACTCGAGGTCGAACACCGGGGAGCTGTTTTTT.

The genes are TRBV11-1 and TRBJ1-2; no clear D. V dropped 5 bases and J dropped 4 bases, with 14 bases sitting between them. The length of the CDR3 is 14 residues. The germline gives CDR1 SGHAT, CDR2 FQDESV (reference sequence). CDR3 bases: TGTGCCAGCAGCCCCCGGTGGCTAATCTATGGCTACACCTTC. Residues: CASSPRWLIYGYTF.

This chain connects TRBV11-2 to TRBJ2-5; TRBD2 agrees at 10 bases. The CDR3 length is 16 residues. Looked up from germline, CDR1 is SGHAT and CDR2 is FQNNGV. With V trimmed by 4 bases and J by 0 bases, 5 bases remained unmatched. CDR3 in amino acids: CASSSLAGADQETQYF. Written as DNA, the CDR3 is TGTGCCAGCAGCTCCCTAGCGGGGGCCGACCAAGAGACCCAGTACTTC. The whole variable domain, remainder taken from reference TRBV11-2 and TRBJ2-5, is EAGVAQSPRYKIIEKRQSVAFWCNPISGHATLYWYQQILGQGPKLLIQFQNNGVVDDSQLPKDRFSAERLKGVDSTLKIQPAKLEDSAVYLCASSSLAGADQETQYFGPGTRLLVL.

J is TRBJ2-3 and V is TRBV6-1, with D maybe TRBD1 (6 bases). The germline V and J ends were trimmed by 10 bases and 3 bases, with 14 bases remaining between them. CDR1 is MNHNS and CDR2 is SASEGT in the germline V gene. This CDR3 region has 13 residues. The CDR3 protein is CAIRDTNTDTQYF. CDR3 in DNA: TGTGCCATCCGGGACACCAATACAGATACGCAGTATTTT.

The CDR3 region has the DNA TGTGCCAGCAGTTTATTCCCACTGGGAGGTTCACCCCTCCACTTT. Translation: CASSLFPLGGSPLHF. The chain uses TRBV27 and TRBJ1-6; D unclear. Germline V lookup: CDR1 MNHEY, CDR2 SMNVEV (reference sequence). The CDR3 is 15 amino acids. Trimming cost V 1 base and J 9 bases, with 13 bases left between them.

This chain joins TRBV19 and TRBJ2-2, with D possibly called TRBD1 or TRBD2 (7 bases each). Looked up from germline, CDR1 is LNHDA and CDR2 is SQIVND (reference sequence). Trimming removed 6 bases from V and 1 base from J, with 27 bases in between. The CDR3 has 20 residues. CDR3 coding DNA: TGTGCCAGTAGCCGAGGACAGGTGTACGGGGGGCCAATGAACACCGGGGAGCTGTTTTTT. Translation gives CASSRGQVYGGPMNTGELFF.

This clone was detected a few times. This chain connects TRBV7-9 to TRBJ1-2, with D tentatively TRBD1 (5 bases). Germline CDR1 is SEHNR and CDR2 is FQNEAQ (reference sequence). V lost 3 bases to trimming and J lost 2 bases, with 10 bases between them. CDR3 length: 14 residues. CDR3 DNA: TGTGCCAGCAGCTTGGACGGACACAACTATGGCTACACCTTC. Translated: CASSLDGHNYGYTF.

J is TRBJ1-3 and V is TRBV2, with D unclear. CDR1 is SNHLY and CDR2 is FYNNEI in the germline V gene. This CDR3 is built from 15 residues. The V gene lost 2 bases and the J gene lost 3 bases, with 11 bases spanning the gap. CDR3 DNA: TGTGCCAGCAGTGAAAGGGTAGGAAGTGGAAACACCATATATTTT. Encoded protein: CASSERVGSGNTIYF.

DNA for the CDR3: TGTGCCAGCAGACAGACAGGGGCTGGCAATCAGCCCCAGCATTTT. Its protein product is CASRQTGAGNQPQHF. The chain joins TRBV28 to TRBJ1-5; 8 bases match TRBD1. This CDR3 region has 15 residues. V dropped 6 bases and J dropped 2; count of bases not matched to a gene: 6. CDR1 MDHEN and CDR2 SYDVKM come from the germline V gene.

The table lists this clone with a count of one. The chain joins TRBV7-8 to TRBJ1-3, with no clear D. Trimming pared 6 bases from V and 0 bases from J, leaving 15 bases between. This CDR3 has 16 residues. CDR1 is SGHVS and CDR2 is FQNEAQ in the germline V gene. In nucleotides, the CDR3 is TGTGCCAGCAGTCGAGGCCCGGGATACTCTGGAAACACCATATATTTT. Translation gives CASSRGPGYSGNTIYF.

This sequence joins TRBV27 and TRBJ2-4; 10 bases are a match to TRBD1. CDR3 length: 20 amino acids. V was pared by 2 bases and J by 1 base, with 14 bases of the junction left unmatched. Germline-derived CDR1 and CDR2 are MNHEY and SMNVEV (reference sequence). Here the CDR3 reads CASSLSSVTGGRGAKNIQYF. CDR3 bases: TGTGCCAGCAGTTTAAGTTCCGTGACAGGGGGCAGGGGGGCCAAAAACATTCAGTACTTC.

V usage is TRBV19 and J usage is TRBJ1-5, with a weak D call TRBD1 (5 bases). Per germline, CDR1 LNHDA and CDR2 SQIVND (reference sequence). Trimming left V 7 bases short and J 0 bases short, with 19 bases between. The CDR3 loop spans 17 amino acids. CDR3: CASTPRGGPYSNQPQHF. CDR3 sequence (DNA): TGTGCCAGTACCCCACGCGGGGGACCATATAGCAATCAGCCCCAGCATTTT.

The rearrangement links TRBV4-3 to TRBJ2-5; D is possibly TRBD2 (7 bases). Looked up from germline, CDR1 is LGHNA and CDR2 is YSLEER. V was trimmed by 3 bases and J by 5 bases, leaving 19 bases between them. The CDR3 extends over 16 amino acids. In nucleotides, the CDR3 is TGCGCCAGCAGCCACCTTAGGGGGGGATCGATGGAGACCCAGTACTTC. It specifies CASSHLRGGSMETQYF.

The CDR3 DNA reads as TGTGCCACCAGCAGAGATTTGTCGGGGGACTACGAGCAGTACTTC. It specifies CATSRDLSGDYEQYF. This chain links TRBV15 with TRBJ2-7; TRBD2 is a possible D gene (6 bases). Trimming stripped 0 bases from V and 3 bases from J, with 12 bases between. Germline values: CDR1 LNHNV, CDR2 YYDKDF (reference sequence). This CDR3 has 15 amino acids.

The genes are TRBV5-4 and TRBJ2-2; 8 positions match TRBD2. J lost 4 bases, V lost 5 bases, and 10 bases had no gene match. The CDR3 contains 16 residues. CDR1 is SGHNT and CDR2 is YYREEE in the germline V gene (reference sequence). The CDR3 reads CASRMISGGSTGELFF. The CDR3 DNA follows: TGTGCCAGCAGAATGATCTCGGGGGGGAGCACCGGGGAGCTGTTTTTT.